Listed here are 18 T cell receptor beta chains from one sample, sequenced in a study of T cells in women clearing cervical HPV infection. Clones were read by immunoSEQ multiplex PCR, and TCRdb kept only the in-frame ones, dropping some. The clone table shows tens of thousands of clones, with the ten largest holding approximately 6.3%. Sequenced material: blood buffy coat. The receptors were gathered from a woman between 18 and 70 years old with a cervical HPV16 infection that either progressed to CIN3+ or cleared (not recorded which).

Concerning this clone: The CDR3 end falls 3 residues outside the read, so it is completed with the germline J gene. The chain links TRBV28 to TRBJ1-2, with a possible D match to TRBD1 (6 bases). This CDR3 is built from 14 residues. Trimming removed 4 bases from V and 3 bases from J, with 12 bases in between. Germline V gene lookup returns CDR1 MDHEN and CDR2 SYDVKM. CDR3: CASSSQGIDYGYTF. CDR3 DNA, as far as it was read: TGTGCCAGCAGTTCACAGGGAATTGACTATGGC.

For this clone: The sequence runs out 3 residues before the end of the CDR3; the remainder is reconstructed from the germline J gene. The rearrangement uses TRBV23-1 and TRBJ2-6; D is uncertain. Being an ORF, TRBV23-1 has a function that is uncertain. CDR3 length: 13 amino acids. The V and J ends lost 3 bases and 4 bases respectively, with 4 bases between them. The CDR3 reads CASSHAGANVLTF. CDR3 DNA, as far as it was read: TGCGCCAGCAGTCATGCGGGGGCCAACGTC.

Concerning this clone: With the read ending 3 residues before the CDR3 end, the germline J gene is used to fill in that end. The gene calls are TRBV5-1 and TRBJ2-7, with D perhaps TRBD1 (5 bases). Trimming took 2 bases from V and 4 from J, leaving 16 bases between them. The CDR3 sequence is 15 residues long. CDR1 and CDR2 from the germline V gene are SGHRS and YFSETQ. Incomplete CDR3 DNA: TGCGCCAGCAGCTTTGACAGCCCAAGTTGGTACGAG. Translation: CASSFDSPSWYE. The whole CDR3 is CASSFDSPSWYEQYF.

Of note for this clone: From the germline J gene comes the end of the CDR3, since the read stops 3 residues before it. The chain is built from TRBV19 and TRBJ1-5; TRBD1 matches at 10 bases. The junction had 1 base not matched to a gene; V was cut back by 1 base and J by 4 bases. The CDR3 loop spans 15 amino acids. Germline V gene data show CDR1 as LNHDA and CDR2 as SQIVND (reference sequence). This CDR3 is CASSIGQGANQPQHF. The covered CDR3 bases are TGTGCCAGTAGTATAGGACAGGGGGCTAATCAGCCC. The full variable domain, completed using reference TRBV19 and TRBJ1-5, is DGGITQSPKYLFRKEGQNVTLSCEQNLNHDAMYWYRQDPGQGLRLIYYSQIVNDFQKGDIAEGYSVSREKKESFPLTVTSAQKNPTAFYLCASSIGQGANQPQHFGDGTRLSIL.

Comments on this clone: Sequencing ends 3 residues short of the CDR3 end; the germline J gene provides the rest. This rearrangement joins TRBV4-1 to TRBJ1-4; D possibly corresponds to TRBD1 (6 bases). Per the germline V gene, CDR1 is MGHRA and CDR2 is YSYEKL. The V and J ends lost 5 bases and 5 bases respectively, with 18 bases between them. The CDR3 is 16 residues long. Incomplete CDR3 DNA: TGCGCCAGCAGCAAATTTGGGGGGGCACAGAATGAAAAA. Its translation is CASSKFGGAQNEK. The entire CDR3 reads CASSKFGGAQNEKLFF.

In regard to this clone: The sequence runs out 3 residues before the end of the CDR3; the remainder is reconstructed from the germline J gene. V gene TRBV12-3 or TRBV12-4 combines with J gene TRBJ1-1, with D possibly being TRBD1 (6 bases). This CDR3 region has 14 residues. V lost 6 bases, J lost 5 bases, and 16 bases lay in between. The covered CDR3 bases are TGTGCCAGCAGCCCCCGGGGGGCGGAAACTGAA. Amino acids: CASSPRGAETE. The whole CDR3 protein is CASSPRGAETEAFF.

As for this clone: With the read ending 3 residues before the CDR3 end, the germline J gene is used to fill in that end. The chain couples TRBV6-2 or TRBV6-3 to TRBJ2-7, with TRBD1 matching 10 bases. Germline-derived CDR1 and CDR2 are MNHEY and SVGEGT. Germline trimming cut 0 bases from V and 4 bases from J; bases unmatched to any gene: 3. The CDR3 has 15 amino acids. The chain's CDR3 is CASSYSTGGPYEQYF. Incomplete CDR3 DNA: TGTGCCAGCAGTTACTCGACAGGGGGCCCTTACGAG.

As for this clone: Read sequence stops 3 residues before the CDR3 end, and the germline J gene provides the missing end. The chain recombines TRBV5-1 with TRBJ1-4; maybe TRBD1 (6 bases). Germline lookup yields CDR1 SGHRS and CDR2 YFSETQ. V lost 4 bases, J lost 5 bases, and 27 bases lay in between. The CDR3 totals 19 residues. CDR3 loop: CASSPGTFGENRMNEKLFF. The CDR3 bases that were read are TGCGCCAGCAGCCCCGGGACATTTGGGGAAAACCGCATGAATGAAAAA.

About this clone: The missing CDR3 end, 3 residues past where the read stops, is filled in from the germline J gene. The chain employs TRBV6-4 and TRBJ1-3; no clear D. The V gene's germline CDR1 is MRHNA and CDR2 SNTAGT. This CDR3 is built from 13 residues. CDR3 DNA, as far as it was read: TGTGCCAGCAGTGACTCCGGCTCAGGAGGG. Residues: CASSDSGSGG. The entire CDR3 sequence reads CASSDSGSGGIYF.

As regards this clone: The read finishes 3 residues shy of the CDR3 end, and the germline J gene is used to complete it. The V and J genes are TRBV4-1 and TRBJ2-7, with D unresolved. V was shortened by 6 bases and J by 0 bases, with 9 bases between the two germline ends. Per the germline V gene, CDR1 is MGHRA and CDR2 is YSYEKL. The CDR3 is 13 residues long. The sequenced part of the CDR3 DNA is TGCGCCAGCAGGGCAGTGAGCTCCTACGAG. It encodes CASRAVSSYE. The whole CDR3 reads CASRAVSSYEQYF.

Note on this clone: The CDR3 end is not reached by the read, which stops 3 residues before it; the germline J gene fills it in. The chain couples TRBV20-1 to TRBJ2-3; 8 nucleotides line up with TRBD2. The germline CDR1 and CDR2 sequences are DFQATT and SNEGSKA (reference sequence). V shed 3 bases, J shed 2 bases, and the junction held 13 bases outside the gene matches. The CDR3 totals 17 residues. The part of the CDR3 DNA that was read is TGCAGTGCTAGGCGCGGTTCCCCGCGGGGGGACACAGATACG. As protein: CSARRGSPRGDTDT. The entire CDR3 is CSARRGSPRGDTDTQYF.

Comment on this clone: The CDR3 extends 3 residues past the end of the read, so its final part is completed from the germline J gene. The chain links TRBV7-9 to TRBJ1-1; 7 bases are a match to TRBD1. CDR3 length: 13 amino acids. Trimming removed 7 bases from V and 4 bases from J; junction bases left unmatched: 6. Germline V gives CDR1 SEHNR, CDR2 FQNEAQ (reference sequence). The sequenced part of the CDR3 DNA is TGTGCCAGCACCCTGACAGGGCCCACTGAA. This sequence encodes CASTLTGPTE. The full CDR3 reads CASTLTGPTEAFF.

As to this clone: The CDR3 end is not reached by the read, which stops 3 residues before it; the germline J gene fills it in. V is TRBV7-9 and J is TRBJ2-5, with D hard to call. The CDR3 has 12 residues. Trimming took off 4 bases at V and 5 bases at J, with 8 bases between the two ends. Germline CDR1 is SEHNR and CDR2 is FQNEAQ (reference sequence). Here the CDR3 reads CASSSRMETQYF. The CDR3 DNA, read in part, is TGTGCCAGCAGCTCTAGGATGGAGACC.

As concerns this clone: The missing CDR3 end, 3 residues past where the read stops, is filled in from the germline J gene. The chain has TRBV7-8 and TRBJ2-7; possible D gene TRBD1, 5 bases. The CDR3 is made up of 13 amino acids. Germline CDR1 SGHVS, CDR2 FQNEAQ. Trimming removed 2 bases at V and 2 bases at J, with 7 bases between. The sequenced part of the CDR3 DNA is TGTGCCAGCAGCTTACAGGGCCCCTACGAG. Its protein product is CASSLQGPYE. The whole CDR3 protein reads CASSLQGPYEQYF.

Comments on this clone: The read falls 3 residues short of the CDR3 end, and the missing part is taken from the germline J gene. The rearrangement links TRBV4-1 to TRBJ2-7, with 12 bases that match TRBD2. CDR1 and CDR2 from the germline V gene are MGHRA and YSYEKL. The CDR3 covers 17 residues. V shed 1 base and J 2 bases; nucleotides not matched to a gene: 6. Here the CDR3 reads CASSQAPPSGGAYEQYF. The sequenced CDR3 bases are TGCGCCAGCAGCCAAGCCCCCCCTAGCGGGGGGGCCTACGAG.

Concerning this clone: The CDR3 extends 3 residues past the end of the read, so its final part is completed from the germline J gene. The chain links TRBV12-3 or TRBV12-4 to TRBJ1-4, with D uncertain. V gave up 0 bases and J gave up 7 bases, with 12 bases separating them. The CDR3 extends over 15 amino acids. CDR3 loop: CASSLAGPSGEKLFF. The sequenced CDR3 bases are TGTGCCAGCAGTTTAGCAGGTCCGTCGGGTGAAAAA.

Note on this clone: The read terminates 3 residues ahead of where the CDR3 ends, so the germline J gene completes it. The chain has TRBV7-3 and TRBJ2-3; TRBD2 matches at 14 bases. CDR3 length equals 19 residues. V lost 1 base and J lost 6; bases outside the gene matches: 12. The germline V gene has CDR1 SGHTA and CDR2 FQGTGA. Partial CDR3 DNA: TGTGCCAGCAGCTTAAGCTCCCAGGGACTAGCGGGGGTGACGGATACG. Its protein product is CASSLSSQGLAGVTDT. The CDR3, in full, reads CASSLSSQGLAGVTDTQYF.

Regarding this clone: The DNA ends 3 residues before the CDR3 does, and the rest of the CDR3 is filled in from the germline J gene. The gene calls are TRBV2 and TRBJ2-3; 7 nucleotides match TRBD1. The CDR3 is 14 amino acids. Germline lookup yields CDR1 SNHLY and CDR2 FYNNEI. V gave up 5 bases and J gave up 0 bases; unmatched junction bases: 2. CDR3 in amino acids: CASSPDRSTDTQYF. The covered CDR3 bases are TGTGCCAGCAGTCCGGACAGGAGCACAGATACG.